One sample yielded the 8 T cell receptor beta chains listed below, sequenced in a study of blood T cell repertoires in COVID-19. Here immunoSEQ multiplex PCR was the method, and the copy in TCRdb shows in-frame clones only, minus some. Of around 68,000 clones in the sample, approximately 94% were seen once. Input material: peripheral blood. The receptor set was obtained from a man aged 70-80 years with active COVID-19.

A few counts support this clone. The chain has TRBV5-1 and TRBJ2-5; TRBD2 aligns across 10 bases. This CDR3 has 16 residues. V shed 0 bases and J 4 bases; nucleotides not matched to a gene: 6. Germline V CDR1 and CDR2: SGHRS, YFSETQ. As DNA, the CDR3 is TGCGCCAGCAGCTTGGACAGCGGGGGGGCCGGAGAGACCCAGTACTTC. It specifies CASSLDSGGAGETQYF. The whole variable domain, filled in from reference TRBV5-1 and TRBJ2-5, reads KAGVTQTPRYLIKTRGQQVTLSCSPISGHRSVSWYQQTPGQGLQFLFEYFSETQRNKGNFPGRFSGRQFSNSRSEMNVSTLELGDSALYLCASSLDSGGAGETQYFGPGTRLLVL.

The chain has TRBV10-3 and TRBJ1-2; D might be TRBD1 (5 bases). V was clipped by 8 bases and J by 2 bases, with 12 bases between them. The CDR3 covers 13 residues. Germline V gene sequence: CDR1 ENHRY, CDR2 SYGVKD. This chain's CDR3 is CAISQGANYGYTF. For the CDR3, the DNA is TGTGCCATCTCGCAGGGCGCGAACTATGGCTACACCTTC.

The chain links TRBV18 to TRBJ2-6; D not certain. The CDR3 loop spans 14 amino acids. Germline CDR1 and CDR2: KGHSH and LQKENI. V was shortened by 2 bases and J by 3 bases, with 5 bases between the two germline ends. CDR3 region: CASSPTGGANVLTF. CDR3 sequence (DNA): TGTGCCAGCTCACCAACGGGTGGGGCCAACGTCCTGACTTTC. The full variable domain, in which reference TRBV18 and TRBJ2-6 provide the parts outside the CDR3, is NAGVMQNPRHLVRRRGQEARLRCSPMKGHSHVYWYRQLPEEGLKFMVYLQKENIIDESGMPKERFSAEFPKEGPSILRIQQVVRGDSAAYFCASSPTGGANVLTFGAGSRLTVL.

This rearrangement joins TRBV11-2 to TRBJ2-3; D is ambiguous. Germline V gene lookup returns CDR1 SGHAT and CDR2 FQNNGV. This CDR3 spans 14 amino acids. Between the trimmed V and J ends, which lost 4 bases and 6 bases, there was a span of 14 bases. In nucleotides, the CDR3 is TGTGCCAGCAGCTCGCTATCTCCACCGGATACGCAGTATTTT. This gives the protein CASSSLSPPDTQYF.

V usage is TRBV27 and J usage is TRBJ1-6, with a weak D call TRBD1 (5 bases). Germline values: CDR1 MNHEY, CDR2 SMNVEV (reference sequence). This CDR3 comprises 13 residues. Trimming stripped 10 bases from V and 5 bases from J, with 12 bases between. The CDR3 protein is CATRQGNNSPLHF. CDR3 DNA sequence: TGTGCCACCCGCCAGGGTAATAATTCACCCCTCCACTTT.

This rearrangement joins TRBV14 to TRBJ2-5; TRBD2 matches at 13 bases. Losses at the gene ends were 3 bases for V and 3 bases for J; bases not matched to a gene: 1. The CDR3 has 15 residues. Per germline, CDR1 SGHDN and CDR2 FVKESK. CDR3: CASSQGTSGEETQYF. CDR3 sequence (DNA): TGTGCCAGCAGCCAGGGGACTAGCGGGGAAGAGACCCAGTACTTC.

The rearrangement links TRBV5-4 to TRBJ2-5; TRBD2 matches 14 bases. Germline CDR1 reads SGHNT; CDR2 reads YYREEE (reference sequence). The length of the CDR3 is 17 residues. With 1 base clipped from V and 5 bases from J, the junction kept 7 bases outside the gene matches. DNA of the CDR3: TGTGCCAGCAGCTTGCAGACTAGCGGGGGGGCCAGGGAGACCCAGTACTTC. Amino acid sequence: CASSLQTSGGARETQYF.

The V gene is TRBV6-5, the J gene TRBJ2-3; 7 bases align to TRBD2. From germline, CDR1 is MNHEY and CDR2 SVGAGI. The CDR3 extends over 14 amino acids. CDR3 loop: CASKGAGDPGTQYF. In DNA, the CDR3 is TGTGCTTCCAAAGGGGCGGGGGACCCGGGTACGCAGTATTTT.